These 14 T cell receptor beta chains were all obtained from the same sample, sequenced in a study of T cell repertoires in cytomegalovirus infection. TCRdb called the reads again in MiXCR, with one record for every CDR3 protein. The table has fewer than 80,000 distinct CDR3 sequences, roughly 3.7% seen once; the top ten hold around 4.4%. The sequenced sample consisted of PBMCs. Receptors were obtained from a human donor in good health (CMV status not recorded). Some clones in this sample may be carry-over from other donors' samples.

This clonotype was detected many times. This chain connects TRBV24-1 to TRBJ2-1; TRBD2 matches 9 bases. This CDR3 contains 18 residues. The junction had 10 bases not matched to a gene; V was cut back by 3 bases and J by 2 bases. The germline V gene encodes CDR1 KGHDR and CDR2 SFDVKD. CDR3 bases: TGTGCCACCAGTGATCCTACTACCGGGACTAGCACCTACAATGAGCAGTTCTTC. This sequence encodes CATSDPTTGTSTYNEQFF.

This clonotype was recorded many times. The V and J genes are TRBV19 and TRBJ2-3; D is undetermined. Germline lookup yields CDR1 LNHDA and CDR2 SQIVND (reference sequence). This CDR3 has 14 residues. The V end lost 0 bases, the J end lost 2 bases, and 6 bases lay between the germline ends. The CDR3 is CASSIDLDTDTQYF. CDR3 sequence (DNA): TGTGCCAGTAGTATAGACTTGGACACAGATACGCAGTATTTT.

This clonotype was observed at least ten times. The chain combines TRBV6-2 or TRBV6-3 with TRBJ2-2; no clear D gene. CDR1 is MNHEY, CDR2 SVGEGT, per germline. The CDR3 sequence is 11 residues long. V lost 0 bases to trimming and J lost 10 bases, with 3 bases between them. Here the CDR3 reads CASSYSVELFF. CDR3 nucleotides: TGTGCCAGCAGTTACTCGGTGGAGCTGTTTTTT.

This clonotype was observed many times. The V call is TRBV7-8, the J call TRBJ2-7, with unresolved D. The CDR3 consists of 14 residues. The germline V gene has CDR1 SGHVS and CDR2 FQNEAQ. The V end lost 5 bases, the J end lost 3 bases, and 14 bases lay between the germline ends. CDR3 sequence reads: CASSQGTSDYEQYF. The CDR3 DNA reads as TGTGCCAGCAGCCAAGGCACATCAGACTACGAGCAGTACTTC.

This clonotype was picked up many times. The CDR3 DNA is TGTGCCAGCAGTCCAGACGGGACAGGTCCCGAGCAGTACTTC. Translation gives CASSPDGTGPEQYF. The V call is TRBV28, the J call TRBJ2-7, with 8 bases lining up with TRBD1. The ends lost 5 bases at V and 6 bases at J; junction bases unmatched: 9. CDR1 is MDHEN and CDR2 is SYDVKM in the germline V gene. This CDR3 comprises 14 residues.

This clonotype was recorded many times. The chain links TRBV18 to TRBJ1-5, with 7 bases lining up with TRBD1. The CDR3 extends over 13 amino acids. Trimming cost V 10 bases and J 4 bases; bases outside gene matches: 7. Germline CDR1 is KGHSH and CDR2 is LQKENI. The CDR3 loop reads CANQRDSNQPQHF. The CDR3 nucleotides read TGTGCCAACCAACGGGACAGTAATCAGCCCCAGCATTTT.

This clonotype was picked up many times. The rearrangement uses TRBV7-8 and TRBJ1-4; a weak D match, TRBD1 (6 bases). This CDR3 comprises 21 residues. Germline values: CDR1 SGHVS, CDR2 FQNEAQ. The V and J ends lost 5 bases and 7 bases respectively, with 35 bases between them. DNA for the CDR3: TGTGCCAGCAGCGCAAAACGGGGGGGAGGGGGATTTAGGGTATCCGGTGAAAAACTGTTTTTT. This translates into CASSAKRGGGGFRVSGEKLFF.

This clonotype has ten or more counts. This rearrangement joins TRBV30 to TRBJ2-7; TRBD2 might be the D (6 bases). Trimming shortened V by 0 bases and J by 9 bases, and 21 bases separated the two germline ends. This CDR3 has 15 amino acids. Germline CDR1 is GTSNPN and CDR2 is SVGIG (reference sequence). CDR3 protein: CAWSVEGSDLRGQYF. For the CDR3, the DNA is TGTGCCTGGAGTGTGGAGGGTTCGGACCTACGGGGGCAGTACTTC.

Ten or more counts support this clonotype. V usage is TRBV28 and J usage is TRBJ1-2; D is unclear. CDR3 length: 14 residues. V shed 5 bases and J shed 6 bases, with 16 bases lying between them. Germline values: CDR1 MDHEN, CDR2 SYDVKM. CDR3 in amino acids: CASSTSRQPHGYTF. Here the CDR3 DNA reads TGTGCCAGCAGTACATCGCGCCAACCTCATGGCTACACCTTC.

This clonotype was recorded a few times. The junction and the germline gene differ at one end; a read error may be behind it. The chain uses TRBV28 and TRBJ1-2, with 8 bases aligning to TRBD1. The CDR3 is 10 amino acids. CDR1 and CDR2 (germline): MDHEN, SYDVKM. The CDR3 DNA reads TGTGCCAGCAGGTCGGGACAGGAGATCTTC. Its protein product is CASRSGQEIF.

At least ten counts were recorded for this clonotype. This sequence joins TRBV7-8 and TRBJ2-1; D is possibly TRBD2 (6 bases). Germline V gene data show CDR1 as SGHVS and CDR2 as FQNEAQ. The ends were cut back, 6 bases at V and 5 bases at J, with 20 bases in the middle. CDR3 length equals 16 residues. CDR3 region: CASSYERWTIHNEQFF. The CDR3 coding sequence is TGTGCCAGCAGTTATGAGCGGTGGACTATCCACAATGAGCAGTTCTTC.

This clonotype was detected many times. This chain uses TRBV7-2 with TRBJ1-1; TRBD1 aligns across 9 bases. The germline V gene has CDR1 SGHTA and CDR2 FQGNSA. V gave up 1 base and J gave up 6 bases; unmatched junction bases: 9. The CDR3 covers 16 residues. This CDR3 is CASSLEGTGGYAEAFF. Written as DNA, the CDR3 is TGTGCCAGCAGCTTAGAGGGTACAGGGGGCTACGCTGAAGCTTTCTTT.

This clonotype was detected ten times or more. This sequence joins TRBV28 and TRBJ2-3, with D perhaps matching TRBD2 (6 bases). CDR1 and CDR2 from the germline V gene are MDHEN and SYDVKM. This CDR3 spans 14 amino acids. V was cut by 4 bases and J by 0 bases, with 8 bases left in between. CDR3 coding DNA: TGTGCCAGCAGTTCTGGGACTAGCACAGATACGCAGTATTTT. Encoded protein: CASSSGTSTDTQYF.

This clonotype showed up many times. The chain is built from TRBV19 and TRBJ2-1; D call uncertain. The germline V and J ends were trimmed by 2 bases and 4 bases, with 6 bases remaining between them. Germline lookup yields CDR1 LNHDA and CDR2 SQIVND (reference sequence). The CDR3 contains 13 residues. In DNA, the CDR3 is TGTGCCAGTAGTATATTCAGTTACAATGAGCAGTTCTTC. This sequence encodes CASSIFSYNEQFF.